One sample yielded the 3 T cell receptor beta chains listed below, sequenced in a study of CD8+CD57+ T cells in acquired aplastic anemia. Genomic DNA, the template, was used for profiling of the TCR beta VDJ and CDR3. MiXCR, applied by TCRdb to the reads, yields one record per CDR3 protein. The sample lists about 220,000 distinct CDR3 sequences; roughly 35% were seen once. Material: sorted CD4+, CD8+, or CD8+CD57+ T cells (not recorded which) from PBMCs. The receptor set was obtained from a human donor in good health, serving as a control.

This clonotype was detected once. This chain links TRBV30 with TRBJ1-2, with 8 bases lining up with TRBD1. There are 13 residues in the CDR3. Looked up from germline, CDR1 is GTSNPN and CDR2 is SVGIG (reference sequence). The trim removed 3 bases at V and 7 bases at J, leaving 7 bases unmatched. CDR3 sequence (DNA): TGTGCCTGGAGCAGACAGGGGAGCGGTGGCTACACCTTC. Protein sequence: CAWSRQGSGGYTF. Complete variable domain (other parts from reference TRBV30 and TRBJ1-2): SQTIHQWPATLVQPVGSPLSLECTVEGTSNPNLYWYRQAAGRGLQLLFYSVGIGQISSEVPQNLSASRPQDRQFILSSKKLLLSDSGFYLCAWSRQGSGGYTFGSGTRLTVV.

To note about this clonotype: The junction departs from the called germline gene at one end, perhaps through a read error. V is TRBV11-1 and J is TRBJ1-2, with D perhaps matching TRBD1 (6 bases). Germline CDR1 SGHAT, CDR2 FQDESV (reference sequence). CDR3 length: 18 amino acids. CDR3 residues: CASSSIVRDMKANYGCTF. CDR3 nucleotides: TGTGCCAGCAGCTCTATCGTCCGGGACATGAAAGCTAACTATGGCTGCACCTTC.

The chain links TRBV7-3 to TRBJ2-3, with unresolved D. CDR3 size: 14 residues. CDR1 and CDR2 (germline): SGHTA, FQGTGA. Trimming left V 5 bases short and J 4 bases short, with 13 bases between. This CDR3 reads CASSRLGPPDTQYF. The CDR3 DNA follows: TGTGCCAGCAGCCGACTTGGACCCCCAGATACGCAGTATTTT.